Here is one TCR beta chain with its context. In the study's own analysis: Reference gene primer amplification yielded estimated nucleated cell counts. Clones were sequenced by immunoSEQ multiplex PCR, and TCRdb holds only the in-frame ones, with some missing. D and trimming come from the DNA, and the V and J calls and clone size come from that table. The profile shows some 270,000 clones, around 90% of them singletons. CDR1 is ENHRY and CDR2 is SYGVKD in the germline V gene. The CDR3 runs to 16 residues. V dropped 0 bases and J dropped 0 bases, with 8 bases sitting between them. These data originate in a study of blood T cell repertoires in COVID-19. The overall study: PBMCs, B-cell-depleted T cells, or T cells were the source of the cDNA or gDNA that made up the material.

The genes are TRBV10-3 and TRBJ2-2, with D unclear. Sequenced sample: peripheral blood. The clonotype comes from a man in his fifties or sixties with acute or convalescent COVID-19. This CDR3 is CAISESLLTNTGELFF. The CDR3 bases are TGTGCCATCAGTGAGTCTCTACTTACGAACACCGGGGAGCTGTTTTTT.